A single sample gave rise to the 27 T cell receptor beta chains below, sequenced in a study of blood T cell repertoires in COVID-19. This table comes from immunoSEQ multiplex PCR, and its TCRdb copy is limited to in-frame clones, with some not included. In the table there are 120,000 or so clones, 70% to 80% of which are singletons. Material: peripheral blood. Every receptor here comes from an older woman with acute or convalescent COVID-19.

V usage is TRBV28 and J usage is TRBJ1-6; 7 bases fit TRBD1. Losses at the gene ends were 4 bases for V and 9 bases for J; bases not matched to a gene: 9. In germline, CDR1 is MDHEN, CDR2 SYDVKM. The CDR3 sequence is 15 residues long. CDR3 in DNA: TGTGCCAGCAGTTCAACAGGGGACCCTACTTCACCCCTCCACTTT. Translated, it gives CASSSTGDPTSPLHF.

CDR3 residues: CASGQLNSPLHF. CDR3 nucleotide sequence: TGTGCCAGCGGACAGCTTAATTCACCCCTCCACTTT. The chain has TRBV27 and TRBJ1-6; D is possibly TRBD1 (6 bases). This CDR3 is built from 12 residues. With 8 bases removed from V and 6 bases from J, the gap between germline ends came to 8 bases. The germline CDR1 and CDR2 sequences are MNHEY and SMNVEV (reference sequence).

In this sample, this clone turned up a few times. The genes are TRBV2 and TRBJ1-2; TRBD1 aligns across 8 bases. The germline gives CDR1 SNHLY, CDR2 FYNNEI. J lost 3 bases, V lost 0 bases, and 12 bases had no gene match. The CDR3 has 18 amino acids. CDR3 in amino acids: CASSEAGRRRGLDYGYTF. The CDR3 coding sequence is TGTGCCAGCAGTGAAGCGGGTCGTCGCAGGGGGCTTGACTATGGCTACACCTTC.

This chain links TRBV15 with TRBJ1-1; a weak D match, TRBD1 (6 bases). The CDR3 has 17 amino acids. The germline V gene encodes CDR1 LNHNV and CDR2 YYDKDF (reference sequence). V dropped 0 bases and J dropped 0 bases, with 14 bases sitting between them. The CDR3 DNA reads TGTGCCACCAGCAGAGATCACAGGGAAGGATTGAACACTGAAGCTTTCTTT. Amino acid sequence: CATSRDHREGLNTEAFF.

V is TRBV5-1 and J is TRBJ1-1, with unresolved D. Germline-derived CDR1 and CDR2 are SGHRS and YFSETQ. The CDR3 is made up of 13 amino acids. V lost 5 bases, J lost 5 bases, and 13 bases lay in between. The CDR3: CASSYSGETEAFF. The CDR3, as DNA: TGCGCCAGCAGTTACTCCGGAGAGACTGAAGCTTTCTTT.

This rearrangement joins TRBV5-1 to TRBJ1-6; TRBD1 aligns across 10 bases. CDR3 length: 16 residues. CDR1 SGHRS and CDR2 YFSETQ come from the germline V gene. V was clipped by 2 bases and J by 6 bases; unmatched bases: 5. The CDR3 DNA reads TGCGCCAGCAGCTTAGCCGGGACAGGGGTTAATTCACCCCTCCACTTT. As protein: CASSLAGTGVNSPLHF.

The CDR3 nucleotides read TGTGCCAGCAGCAAAGTGGAGAAATTCCCTGAGACTGAAGCTTTCTTT. It encodes CASSKVEKFPETEAFF. The genes are TRBV21-1 and TRBJ1-1. TRBV21-1 is a known pseudogene. The CDR3 spans 16 residues.

The chain links TRBV5-6 to TRBJ1-5; D uncertain. V shed 0 bases and J shed 2 bases, with 6 bases lying between them. The CDR3 runs 14 residues. The germline gives CDR1 SGHDT, CDR2 YYEEEE. CDR3 coding DNA: TGTGCCAGCAGCTTGGCCGGTGGCAATCAGCCCCAGCATTTT. It codes for CASSLAGGNQPQHF.

This clone was counted only a few times. The chain is built from TRBV27 and TRBJ2-5; 8 bases agree with TRBD1. The CDR3 loop spans 16 amino acids. Trimming removed 2 bases from V and 4 bases from J; junction bases left unmatched: 9. Germline V gene sequence: CDR1 MNHEY, CDR2 SMNVEV (reference sequence). CDR3 sequence reads: CASSLRGRGQRETQYF. The CDR3 region has the DNA TGTGCCAGCAGTTTAAGGGGCAGGGGGCAAAGAGAGACCCAGTACTTC.

In its sample, this clone was seen many times. This chain links TRBV7-3 with TRBJ1-1; unclear D gene. Germline V lookup: CDR1 SGHTA, CDR2 FQGTGA. The CDR3 is 13 amino acids. V lost 4 bases to trimming and J lost 6 bases, with 12 bases between them. This CDR3 is CASSSKRGAEAFF. The CDR3 DNA follows: TGTGCCAGCAGCTCCAAGCGGGGAGCTGAAGCTTTCTTT. Combining the CDR3 with reference TRBV7-3 and TRBJ1-1 gives the whole variable domain GAGVSQTPSNKVTEKGKYVELRCDPISGHTALYWYRQSLGQGPEFLIYFQGTGAADDSGLPNDRFFAVRPEGSVSTLKIQRTERGDSAVYLCASSSKRGAEAFFGQGTRLTVV.

The chain uses TRBV5-1 and TRBJ2-7; 8 nucleotides align to TRBD1. The CDR3 length is 15 residues. The germline CDR1 and CDR2 sequences are SGHRS and YFSETQ. The V gene end was trimmed by 4 bases and the J gene end by 5 bases; junction bases not matched to a gene: 11. CDR3 nucleotide sequence: TGCGCCAGCAGCCCGGCCGGACAGGGTTACGACGAGCAGTACTTC. Amino acids: CASSPAGQGYDEQYF.

The chain joins TRBV3-1 (or the pseudogene TRBV3-2) to TRBJ1-5; possible D gene TRBD1, 5 bases. Germline CDR1 is LGHDT and CDR2 is YNNKEL (reference sequence). The CDR3 contains 15 residues. V was cut by 0 bases and J by 6 bases, with 12 bases left in between. The CDR3 loop reads CASSQDQGTTQPQHF. The CDR3 coding sequence is TGTGCCAGCAGCCAAGACCAAGGGACTACTCAGCCCCAGCATTTT.

This clone was observed once. The chain joins TRBV7-3 to TRBJ2-3, with D possibly being TRBD2 (5 bases). V was trimmed by 5 bases and J by 6 bases, leaving 24 bases between them. The CDR3 spans 17 residues. The germline V gene has CDR1 SGHTA and CDR2 FQGTGA. The CDR3, as DNA: TGTGCCAGCAGCACCCAAACGACGGTTAAGGGAGAGGATACGCAGTATTTT. It is translated as CASSTQTTVKGEDTQYF.

This clone was counted a few times. The sample carries other DNA sequences with the same CDR3. This chain links TRBV24-1 with TRBJ1-5; D possibly corresponds to TRBD1 (5 bases). Germline V CDR1 and CDR2: KGHDR, SFDVKD. The CDR3 is made up of 13 amino acids. V lost 5 bases and J 2 bases, leaving 6 bases between the germline ends. CDR3 DNA: TGTGCCACCAGTGGGGGGGGCAATCAGCCCCAGCATTTT. This gives the protein CATSGGGNQPQHF.

The table lists this clone with a count of one. The CDR3 nucleotides read TGTGCCAGCAGCCGATCGGGGGGTACCTCCTACGAGCAGTACTTC. It translates to CASSRSGGTSYEQYF. V and J are TRBV7-9 and TRBJ2-7; 7 nucleotides line up with TRBD2. CDR3 length: 15 residues. Germline assignment: CDR1 SEHNR and CDR2 FQNEAQ (reference sequence). Trimming removed 5 bases from V and 0 bases from J; junction bases left unmatched: 7.

The chain uses TRBV30 and TRBJ2-7; 9 nucleotides agree with TRBD1. The V and J ends lost 0 bases and 5 bases, in that order; junction bases with no gene match: 5. The CDR3 length is 14 residues. Germline CDR1 and CDR2: GTSNPN and SVGIG (reference sequence). In nucleotides, the CDR3 is TGTGCCTGGAGTGTAATTGGGACAGGGAACGAGCAGTACTTC. Its protein is CAWSVIGTGNEQYF.

The sample holds one count of this clone. The chain is built from TRBV5-1 and TRBJ1-2; D is ambiguous. The CDR3 covers 13 residues. V was pared by 2 bases and J by 9 bases, with 14 bases between. Germline CDR1 is SGHRS and CDR2 is YFSETQ. CDR3 nucleotides: TGCGCCAGCAGCTTAGGTGACGGGTGGAGCTACACCTTC. This translates into CASSLGDGWSYTF.

The CDR3 spells CATGTEYNEQFF. The CDR3 coding sequence is TGTGCCACCGGGACAGAGTACAATGAGCAGTTCTTC. J is TRBJ2-1 and V is TRBV24-1, with 7 bases that match TRBD1. From germline, CDR1 is KGHDR and CDR2 SFDVKD. The CDR3 extends over 12 amino acids. The ends lost 9 bases at V and 4 bases at J; junction bases unmatched: 2.

The chain combines TRBV5-1 with TRBJ2-7; no definite D call. Germline lookup yields CDR1 SGHRS and CDR2 YFSETQ. The CDR3 is 12 amino acids. Trimming removed 4 bases at V and 7 bases at J, with 12 bases between. The CDR3 sequence is CASSSTDLEQYF. CDR3 nucleotides: TGCGCCAGCAGCAGCACAGATTTGGAGCAGTACTTC.

In its sample, this clone was seen a few times. V gene TRBV28 combines with J gene TRBJ1-5; 7 bases map to TRBD1. Germline trimming cut 5 bases from V and 7 bases from J; bases unmatched to any gene: 11. The germline gives CDR1 MDHEN, CDR2 SYDVKM. CDR3 size: 15 residues. CDR3 DNA: TGTGCCAGCAGTCCCCCACCGGGACAGTTGCAGCCCCAGCATTTT. Translated, it gives CASSPPPGQLQPQHF.

The rearrangement uses TRBV3-1 (or the pseudogene TRBV3-2) and TRBJ2-1, with D hard to call. This CDR3 has 13 amino acids. CDR1 LGHDT and CDR2 YNNKEL come from the germline V gene (reference sequence). Trimming pared 0 bases from V and 5 bases from J, leaving 5 bases between. The DNA for the CDR3 is TGTGCCAGCAGCCAAGACCTCCACAATGAGCAGTTCTTC. Residues: CASSQDLHNEQFF.

The rearrangement uses TRBV27 and TRBJ1-2; possibly TRBD1 for D (6 bases). The V gene's germline CDR1 is MNHEY and CDR2 SMNVEV (reference sequence). Deletions cut 1 base from V and 6 bases from J, with 12 bases between. This CDR3 has 14 residues. The CDR3 DNA sequence: TGTGCCAGCAGTTTATGGGGGGGCGAAAATGGCTACACCTTC. Amino acid sequence: CASSLWGGENGYTF.

This clone was counted only a few times. The chain combines TRBV7-9 with TRBJ2-3; 7 nucleotides match TRBD2. This CDR3 has 16 amino acids. Germline V gives CDR1 SEHNR, CDR2 FQNEAQ (reference sequence). V lost 5 bases and J lost 0; bases outside the gene matches: 8. The CDR3 here is CASSLSGGPSTDTQYF. The CDR3 bases are TGTGCCAGCAGCCTCTCGGGGGGACCTAGCACAGATACGCAGTATTTT.

The CDR3 coding sequence is TGTGCCAGCAGCTTAGGAATCGACAGGGAGAGGGGTGGCTACACCTTC. This encodes CASSLGIDRERGGYTF. The chain is built from TRBV7-6 and TRBJ1-2; TRBD1 matches at 7 bases. From germline, CDR1 is SGHVS and CDR2 FNYEAQ. V was pared by 1 base and J by 7 bases, with 12 bases of the junction left unmatched. The length of the CDR3 is 16 residues.

The gene calls are TRBV7-8 and TRBJ1-1; D remains unclear. There are 13 residues in the CDR3. Germline V lookup: CDR1 SGHVS, CDR2 FQNEAQ. The V and J ends lost 3 bases and 5 bases respectively, with 10 bases between them. CDR3 in DNA: TGTGCCAGCAGCTTGGTGCAGATGACTGAAGCTTTCTTT. Its protein is CASSLVQMTEAFF.

This clone was counted a few times. The J gene is TRBJ2-7, the V gene TRBV7-8, with 8 bases identical to TRBD1. This CDR3 is 15 amino acids long. Trimming at V came to 5 bases and at J to 1 base, leaving 7 bases not matched to a gene. Germline-derived CDR1 and CDR2 are SGHVS and FQNEAQ. In DNA form, the CDR3 reads TGTGCCAGCAGCCCGCACGGACAGGGATCCTACGAGCAGTACTTC. Translation gives CASSPHGQGSYEQYF.

This clone was counted a single time. The chain couples TRBV6-4 to TRBJ2-1; 9 nucleotides match TRBD1. The CDR3 has 16 residues. Germline CDR1 is MRHNA and CDR2 is SNTAGT. The V segment lost 8 bases and the J segment 6 bases; nucleotides outside the gene matches: 14. CDR3 sequence reads: CASAQDGQGRLNEQFF. The CDR3 bases are TGTGCCAGCGCTCAGGACGGACAGGGGAGGCTCAATGAGCAGTTCTTC.